Listed here are 32 T cell receptor beta chains from one sample, sequenced in a study of cytomegalovirus exposure and HLA in healthy donors. Both 60 Vbeta primers and 13 Jbeta primers went into the PCR. Assay used: immunoSEQ multiplex PCR; TCRdb lists only in-frame clones, some missing. The repertoire holds 120,000 to 150,000 clones, over 70% seen once, with around 7% in the top ten. The sequenced material came from PBMCs. All receptors come from a woman in her forties in good health and CMV-seropositive.

The chain carries TRBV5-1 and TRBJ2-5; TRBD1 might be the D (6 bases). The germline V and J ends were trimmed by 2 bases and 5 bases, with 16 bases remaining between them. The germline V gene encodes CDR1 SGHRS and CDR2 YFSETQ. The CDR3 extends over 15 amino acids. The CDR3 DNA follows: TGCGCCAGCAGCTTATCAACAGGGCTTAGGGAGACCCAGTACTTC. This gives the protein CASSLSTGLRETQYF.

In its sample, this clone was seen a few times. V gene TRBV28 combines with J gene TRBJ2-7; 10 nucleotides match TRBD2. CDR1 is MDHEN and CDR2 is SYDVKM in the germline V gene. The length of the CDR3 is 15 residues. V was clipped by 6 bases and J by 7 bases; unmatched bases: 12. For the CDR3, the DNA is TGTGCCAGCAGCTCCCCCAGCGGGGGGGTAGGGGAGCAGTACTTC. Translating gives CASSSPSGGVGEQYF.

A few counts support this clone. The chain uses TRBV2 and TRBJ1-1, with D possibly being TRBD1 (5 bases). The CDR3 runs 14 residues. Germline loops: CDR1 SNHLY, CDR2 FYNNEI. Trimming took off 8 bases at V and 0 bases at J, with 13 bases between the two ends. The DNA of the CDR3 is TGTGCCAGCCAGTCACAGGCATTGAACACTGAAGCTTTCTTT. Residues: CASQSQALNTEAFF. Using reference TRBV2 and TRBJ1-1 for the parts outside the CDR3, the full variable domain is EPEVTQTPSHQVTQMGQEVILRCVPISNHLYFYWYRQILGQKVEFLVSFYNNEISEKSEIFDDQFSVERPDGSNFTLKIRSTKLEDSAMYFCASQSQALNTEAFFGQGTRLTVV.

V and J are TRBV15 and TRBJ2-5; perhaps TRBD1 as D (6 bases). CDR1 LNHNV and CDR2 YYDKDF come from the germline V gene (reference sequence). The CDR3 extends over 14 amino acids. Trimming stripped 1 base from V and 3 bases from J, with 9 bases between. The CDR3 loop is CATSRGTAKETQYF. The CDR3 DNA is TGTGCCACCAGCAGAGGGACAGCGAAAGAGACCCAGTACTTC.

This clone was seen only a few times. The chain carries TRBV28 and TRBJ1-2, with unresolved D. Deletions cut 6 bases from V and 3 bases from J, with 23 bases between. From germline, CDR1 is MDHEN and CDR2 SYDVKM. This CDR3 has 17 amino acids. The CDR3, as DNA: TGTGCCAGCAGCCGAGATCTAGTAGGACTCCAAGACTATGGCTACACCTTC. It yields the protein CASSRDLVGLQDYGYTF.

This CDR3 reads CASSDQLAYGYTF. CDR3 coding DNA: TGTGCCAGTAGTGACCAGTTAGCCTATGGCTACACCTTC. The rearrangement joins TRBV19 to TRBJ1-2; D not certain. The CDR3 totals 13 residues. Trimming left V 5 bases short and J 4 bases short, with 11 bases between. Germline V gene data show CDR1 as LNHDA and CDR2 as SQIVND (reference sequence).

The V gene is TRBV6-1, the J gene TRBJ1-1, with unresolved D. Germline lookup yields CDR1 MNHNS and CDR2 SASEGT. V lost 2 bases to trimming and J lost 0 bases, with 13 bases between them. This CDR3 has 16 residues. The CDR3, as DNA: TGTGCCAGCAGTGAAAAAACAGCCCTCATGAACACTGAAGCTTTCTTT. Residues: CASSEKTALMNTEAFF.

The CDR3 nucleotides read TGCGCCAGCAGCTTGGGTTCCGGGGGGCGGAACTTGAACACCGGGGAGCTGTTTTTT. It yields the protein CASSLGSGGRNLNTGELFF. V gene TRBV5-1 combines with J gene TRBJ2-2, with a tentative D call TRBD2 (7 bases). V was clipped by 0 bases and J by 1 base, with 19 bases between them. The CDR3 sequence is 19 residues long. Germline V gene sequence: CDR1 SGHRS, CDR2 YFSETQ. Complete variable domain (other parts from reference TRBV5-1 and TRBJ2-2): KAGVTQTPRYLIKTRGQQVTLSCSPISGHRSVSWYQQTPGQGLQFLFEYFSETQRNKGNFPGRFSGRQFSNSRSEMNVSTLELGDSALYLCASSLGSGGRNLNTGELFFGEGSRLTVL.

The J gene is TRBJ2-5, the V gene TRBV5-1; weak D call: TRBD2 (6 bases). Germline V gene sequence: CDR1 SGHRS, CDR2 YFSETQ. The CDR3 has 12 residues. V lost 5 bases to trimming and J lost 5 bases, with 10 bases between them. CDR3 nucleotide sequence: TGCGCCAGCAGTCGGGGGATGGAGACCCAGTACTTC. Its protein is CASSRGMETQYF.

This clone was seen once. The chain has TRBV9 and TRBJ2-3; D gene ambiguous. Germline-derived CDR1 and CDR2 are SGDLS and YYNGEE. The CDR3 totals 16 residues. V was cut by 4 bases and J by 6 bases, with 21 bases left in between. CDR3 nucleotides: TGTGCCAGCAGCTTGTTATCCGGGTCTGTCGGGGATACGCAGTATTTT. Its protein is CASSLLSGSVGDTQYF.

The gene calls are TRBV18 and TRBJ2-1; D is possibly TRBD2 (7 bases). Germline CDR1 is KGHSH and CDR2 is LQKENI. The CDR3 sequence is 15 residues long. V gave up 2 bases and J gave up 8 bases, with 16 bases separating them. The chain's CDR3 is CASSPGLVGGHEQFF. CDR3 nucleotide sequence: TGTGCCAGCTCACCAGGACTAGTCGGGGGCCATGAGCAGTTCTTC.

The chain combines TRBV27 with TRBJ1-1, with 7 bases matching TRBD1. The V gene's germline CDR1 is MNHEY and CDR2 SMNVEV (reference sequence). The CDR3 is 14 amino acids. With V trimmed by 8 bases and J by 1 base, 7 bases remained unmatched. CDR3 amino acids: CASGARDRNTEAFF. The CDR3, as DNA: TGTGCCAGCGGGGCCAGGGACAGGAACACTGAAGCTTTCTTT.

V is TRBV4-1 and J is TRBJ2-3; 9 bases fit TRBD1. With 5 bases clipped from V and 3 bases from J, the junction kept 3 bases outside the gene matches. In germline, CDR1 is MGHRA, CDR2 YSYEKL. The CDR3 runs 14 residues. The CDR3 loop reads CASSRGQGTDTQYF. In DNA form, the CDR3 reads TGCGCCAGCAGCAGGGGACAGGGTACAGATACGCAGTATTTT.

The chain recombines TRBV7-9 with TRBJ2-7; 10 bases are shared with TRBD2. V shed 1 base, J shed 5 bases, and the junction held 8 bases outside the gene matches. The CDR3 is 16 residues long. CDR1 and CDR2 from the germline V gene are SEHNR and FQNEAQ (reference sequence). CDR3 coding DNA: TGTGCCAGCAGCTTAGAGGGAGCGGGGGGGCGCCACGAGCAGTACTTC. It specifies CASSLEGAGGRHEQYF.

This clone was observed a handful of times. The rearrangement joins TRBV5-4 to TRBJ2-7; 9 bases align to TRBD2. CDR1 SGHNT and CDR2 YYREEE come from the germline V gene (reference sequence). V was clipped by 0 bases and J by 0 bases; unmatched bases: 1. This CDR3 contains 15 residues. The CDR3 DNA sequence: TGTGCCAGCAGCTTGGGTAGCGGGAGCTCCTACGAGCAGTACTTC. Protein: CASSLGSGSSYEQYF.

CDR3 nucleotide sequence: TGTGCCAGCAGTGGGGCCGGACAGCAAAGTGAGACCCAGTACTTC. Translating it yields CASSGAGQQSETQYF. The chain combines TRBV27 with TRBJ2-5; the D gene is possibly TRBD1 (6 bases). V was shortened by 5 bases and J by 5 bases, with 18 bases between the two germline ends. The CDR3 runs 15 residues. Germline CDR1 is MNHEY and CDR2 is SMNVEV (reference sequence).

The chain carries TRBV18 and TRBJ2-7; maybe TRBD1 (6 bases). V shed 3 bases and J shed 3 bases, with 18 bases lying between them. CDR3 size: 16 residues. Germline V gene lookup returns CDR1 KGHSH and CDR2 LQKENI. CDR3 bases: TGTGCCAGCTCACCTGGCCTGGGGACAAACCTCTACGAGCAGTACTTC. The encoded protein is CASSPGLGTNLYEQYF.

The V call is TRBV2, the J call TRBJ2-5, with 7 bases that match TRBD1. The germline V gene has CDR1 SNHLY and CDR2 FYNNEI. With V trimmed by 7 bases and J by 2 bases, 4 bases remained unmatched. This CDR3 spans 13 amino acids. The CDR3 region is CASKQGLQETQYF. The CDR3 DNA sequence: TGTGCCAGCAAACAGGGGCTTCAAGAGACCCAGTACTTC.

The CDR3 bases are TGTGCCAGCAGCTCCGGGACAGGGGCAGGAAATCAGCCCCAGCATTTT. This sequence encodes CASSSGTGAGNQPQHF. This sequence joins TRBV2 and TRBJ1-5; 10 bases agree with TRBD1. After removal of 6 bases from V and 4 bases from J, the junction contained 9 bases not matched to a gene. Germline CDR1 reads SNHLY; CDR2 reads FYNNEI. The CDR3 consists of 16 residues.

V is TRBV6-7 and J is TRBJ1-2; 7 bases are shared with TRBD1. TRBV6-7 is filed as an ORF, its function uncertain. The junction had 7 bases not matched to a gene; V was cut back by 6 bases and J by 6 bases. The CDR3 has 13 residues. The CDR3 sequence: CASSHRGVDGYTF. In DNA form, the CDR3 reads TGTGCCAGCAGCCACAGGGGAGTTGATGGCTACACCTTC.

The V and J genes are TRBV7-3 and TRBJ1-2; a possible D gene is TRBD1 (6 bases). V was cut by 2 bases and J by 8 bases, with 18 bases left in between. The germline gives CDR1 SGHTA, CDR2 FQGTGA. The CDR3 sequence is 15 residues long. This chain's CDR3 is CASSLGAIWGLGYTF. In nucleotides, the CDR3 is TGTGCCAGCAGCTTAGGTGCAATATGGGGGCTAGGCTACACCTTC.

V is TRBV6-1 and J is TRBJ1-2; D is uncertain. This CDR3 region has 13 residues. Trimming took 6 bases from V and 4 from J, leaving 12 bases between them. CDR1 and CDR2 (germline): MNHNS, SASEGT. CDR3 DNA sequence: TGTGCCAGCAGCACCGACAAATCCTATGGCTACACCTTC. This codes for CASSTDKSYGYTF.

J is TRBJ1-5 and V is TRBV4-1, with a possible D match to TRBD1 (5 bases). Trimming cost V 4 bases and J 5 bases, with 9 bases left between them. The CDR3 runs 13 residues. Germline assignment: CDR1 MGHRA and CDR2 YSYEKL. The CDR3 reads CASSPGLDQPQHF. The CDR3 coding sequence is TGCGCCAGCAGCCCAGGGTTAGATCAGCCCCAGCATTTT.

As for this clone: Additional DNA sequences in this sample encode the identical CDR3. The rearrangement links TRBV5-1 to TRBJ2-3, with 9 bases identical to TRBD2. CDR3 size: 14 residues. The ends lost 3 bases at V and 1 base at J; junction bases unmatched: 0. The germline V gene has CDR1 SGHRS and CDR2 YFSETQ. The CDR3 region has the DNA TGCGCCAGCAGCTCTAGCGGGGGCACAGATACGCAGTATTTT. This encodes CASSSSGGTDTQYF.

The chain is built from TRBV5-1 and TRBJ2-1; tentative D call: TRBD2 (6 bases). Germline V lookup: CDR1 SGHRS, CDR2 YFSETQ. The V gene lost 0 bases and the J gene lost 2 bases, with 12 bases spanning the gap. This CDR3 is 16 amino acids long. CDR3 coding DNA: TGCGCCAGCAGCTTGGTTGCGGGGAACGCCTACAATGAGCAGTTCTTC. Amino acids: CASSLVAGNAYNEQFF.

The rearrangement uses TRBV7-7 and TRBJ1-6; no firm D call. V lost 3 bases, J lost 7 bases, and 10 bases lay in between. The CDR3 totals 14 residues. CDR1 SSHAT and CDR2 FNYEAQ come from the germline V gene (reference sequence). The CDR3 reads CASSFSRRNSPLHF. The CDR3 DNA reads TGTGCCAGCAGCTTTAGCCGCCGAAATTCACCCCTCCACTTT.

V and J are TRBV2 and TRBJ2-7, with TRBD1 identical over 7 bases. Per the germline V gene, CDR1 is SNHLY and CDR2 is FYNNEI. This CDR3 has 14 residues. V shed 4 bases and J 3 bases; nucleotides not matched to a gene: 6. For the CDR3, the DNA is TGTGCCAGCAGTGTGACAGGGAGCGACTACGAGCAGTACTTC. Its translation is CASSVTGSDYEQYF.

J is TRBJ2-2 and V is TRBV2, with D maybe TRBD2 (5 bases). CDR1 and CDR2 (germline): SNHLY, FYNNEI. V lost 6 bases, J lost 3 bases, and 14 bases lay in between. The CDR3 totals 15 residues. CDR3 region: CASRSGVGDTGELFF. The CDR3 DNA reads TGTGCCAGCAGGAGTGGGGTCGGGGACACCGGGGAGCTGTTTTTT.

CDR3 protein: CASSLAHGLAGGPPDEQYF. CDR3 DNA sequence: TGTGCCAGCAGCTTAGCGCACGGACTAGCGGGGGGCCCCCCGGACGAGCAGTACTTC. This rearrangement joins TRBV7-6 to TRBJ2-7; the match to TRBD2 covers 14 bases. The CDR3 covers 19 residues. V lost 0 bases to trimming and J lost 5 bases; unmatched junction nucleotides: 12. Germline V lookup: CDR1 SGHVS, CDR2 FNYEAQ.

The genes are TRBV10-3 and TRBJ2-7, with 9 bases identical to TRBD2. Germline trimming cut 0 bases from V and 6 bases from J; bases unmatched to any gene: 6. The length of the CDR3 is 15 residues. Germline V gene data show CDR1 as ENHRY and CDR2 as SYGVKD. This chain's CDR3 is CAISESNSGGGEQYF. The CDR3 coding sequence is TGTGCCATCAGTGAGTCCAATAGCGGGGGCGGCGAGCAGTACTTC.

The chain uses TRBV7-4 and TRBJ2-7, with TRBD2 matching 12 bases. This CDR3 contains 20 residues. The V and J ends lost 9 bases and 2 bases, in that order; junction bases with no gene match: 23. The germline CDR1 and CDR2 sequences are SGHVT and SQSDAQ. Here the CDR3 DNA reads TGTGCCAGGGACAGGGTTAGGCAACTAGCGGGGGGCCCCTCGACCTACGAGCAGTACTTC. Translated, it gives CARDRVRQLAGGPSTYEQYF.

The chain joins TRBV4-2 to TRBJ2-7; D is unclear. CDR3 length: 13 amino acids. The germline CDR1 and CDR2 sequences are LGHNA and YNFKEQ. The V gene lost 5 bases and the J gene lost 3 bases, with 11 bases spanning the gap. The CDR3 sequence is CASSDDFFYEQYF. CDR3 sequence (DNA): TGTGCCAGCAGCGACGACTTCTTCTACGAGCAGTACTTC.